One sample yielded the 22 T cell receptor beta chains listed below, sequenced in a study of cytomegalovirus exposure and HLA in healthy donors. PCR was performed using 60 Vbeta and 13 Jbeta primers. Assay used: immunoSEQ multiplex PCR; TCRdb lists only in-frame clones, some missing. Of hundreds of thousands of clones in the sample, more than 60% are singletons; the top ten hold approximately 1.9%. The sample was PBMCs. The receptors come from a woman aged 30 to 39 in good health and CMV-seronegative.

CDR3 DNA sequence: TGTGCCAGCAGCCAAGATTCACTAGCGGGGGGAGGGACCCAGTACTTC. Encoded protein: CASSQDSLAGGGTQYF. The chain joins TRBV4-2 to TRBJ2-5; the match to TRBD2 covers 12 bases. J was trimmed by 7 bases and V by 0 bases; bases with no gene match: 6. CDR1 and CDR2 (germline): LGHNA, YNFKEQ. This CDR3 comprises 16 residues.

The chain uses TRBV5-1 and TRBJ2-7; 7 bases match TRBD1. CDR1 is SGHRS, CDR2 YFSETQ, per germline. The CDR3 is 13 residues long. V lost 3 bases to trimming and J lost 9 bases; unmatched junction nucleotides: 9. The CDR3 DNA follows: TGCGCCAGCAGCTCCGGGACAGCCTTCGTGCAGTACTTC. Its protein product is CASSSGTAFVQYF.

This clone was seen a single time. V and J are TRBV10-3 and TRBJ2-3; 14 nucleotides align to TRBD2. Trimming took 4 bases from V and 2 from J; bases not matched to a gene: 5. The CDR3 consists of 17 residues. The germline gives CDR1 ENHRY, CDR2 SYGVKD. The CDR3 spells CAISGLTSGGATDTQYF. The CDR3 region has the DNA TGTGCCATCAGTGGGTTGACTAGCGGGGGGGCCACAGATACGCAGTATTTT.

This chain joins TRBV19 and TRBJ1-5; tentative D call: TRBD1 (5 bases). Germline V CDR1 and CDR2: LNHDA, SQIVND (reference sequence). V lost 4 bases, J lost 3 bases, and 16 bases lay in between. The CDR3 is made up of 16 amino acids. The CDR3 DNA reads as TGTGCCAGTAGTAAAGTATGGGGCTCGTACAATCAGCCCCAGCATTTT. This sequence encodes CASSKVWGSYNQPQHF.

The chain couples TRBV7-3 to TRBJ2-7; 7 positions agree with TRBD2. CDR1 and CDR2 (germline): SGHTA, FQGTGA. Unmatched junction bases numbered 7, after V lost 5 bases and J lost 0 bases. The CDR3 length is 15 residues. CDR3 in DNA: TGTGCCAGCAGCAGGTCAGCGGGGAGCTCCTACGAGCAGTACTTC. Its translation: CASSRSAGSSYEQYF.

This clone is a singleton in its sample. The V call is TRBV6-1, the J call TRBJ1-4; 7 bases line up with TRBD1. J lost 8 bases, V lost 7 bases, and 7 bases had no gene match. Germline CDR1 reads MNHNS; CDR2 reads SASEGT. The CDR3 is 13 residues long. CDR3 DNA: TGTGCCAGCATATGGACAGGTGGCGAAAAACTGTTTTTT. This codes for CASIWTGGEKLFF.

The chain employs TRBV6-5 and TRBJ2-7; 9 bases are a match to TRBD1. CDR3 size: 16 residues. The V and J ends lost 2 bases and 3 bases, in that order; junction bases with no gene match: 8. Germline loops: CDR1 MNHEY, CDR2 SVGAGI. The DNA for the CDR3 is TGTGCCAGCAGTTACCTCTCCGGACAGGGGAACTACGAGCAGTACTTC. Translating gives CASSYLSGQGNYEQYF.

The V call is TRBV5-1, the J call TRBJ1-2, with D unclear. The germline V gene encodes CDR1 SGHRS and CDR2 YFSETQ. V gave up 8 bases and J gave up 2 bases, with 13 bases separating them. This CDR3 spans 13 amino acids. DNA for the CDR3: TGCGCCAGTCGGTTAGGAGGGAACTATGGCTACACCTTC. Residues: CASRLGGNYGYTF.

This clone appeared many times. The chain combines TRBV7-8 with TRBJ2-5, with 9 bases lining up with TRBD2. J lost 2 bases, V lost 5 bases, and 9 bases had no gene match. The germline V gene encodes CDR1 SGHVS and CDR2 FQNEAQ. The CDR3 consists of 16 residues. CDR3 DNA sequence: TGTGCCAGCAGCCCACATGGGCGGGGGGGTCAAGAGACCCAGTACTTC. The encoded protein is CASSPHGRGGQETQYF.

This sequence joins TRBV6-5 and TRBJ1-1; D not resolved. This CDR3 comprises 15 residues. Germline CDR1 reads MNHEY; CDR2 reads SVGAGI. The ends were cut back, 2 bases at V and 1 base at J, with 11 bases in the middle. This CDR3 reads CASSYGTSGNTEAFF. For the CDR3, the DNA is TGTGCCAGCAGTTACGGTACCTCCGGGAACACTGAAGCTTTCTTT.

The chain uses TRBV15 and TRBJ1-3, with D hard to call. The V gene's germline CDR1 is LNHNV and CDR2 YYDKDF (reference sequence). CDR3 size: 13 residues. Trimming cost V 0 bases and J 4 bases, with 4 bases left between them. CDR3 amino acids: CATSRDRGNTIYF. CDR3 bases: TGTGCCACCAGCAGAGATAGAGGAAACACCATATATTTT. The complete variable domain, with remaining parts taken from reference TRBV15 and TRBJ1-3, reads DAMVIQNPRYQVTQFGKPVTLSCSQTLNHNVMYWYQQKSSQAPKLLFHYYDKDFNNEADTPDNFQSRRPNTSFCFLDIRSPGLGDTAMYLCATSRDRGNTIYFGEGSWLTVV.

The V and J genes are TRBV30 and TRBJ2-3, with TRBD2 matching 8 bases. The CDR3 is 13 residues long. The V gene's germline CDR1 is GTSNPN and CDR2 SVGIG (reference sequence). V lost 2 bases and J lost 4; bases outside the gene matches: 2. The CDR3 bases are TGTGCCTGGAGTCGGGGACTAGCAGATACGCAGTATTTT. This translates into CAWSRGLADTQYF.

The chain joins TRBV29-1 to TRBJ2-1; TRBD2 matches 13 bases. Germline V gives CDR1 SQVTM, CDR2 ANQGSEA. With V trimmed by 6 bases and J by 2 bases, 7 bases remained unmatched. CDR3 length equals 16 residues. The CDR3 sequence: CSVLGLAGEAYNEQFF. CDR3 bases: TGCAGCGTCCTAGGACTAGCGGGAGAGGCCTACAATGAGCAGTTCTTC.

The chain couples TRBV9 to TRBJ2-1, with 7 bases matching TRBD2. V was clipped by 0 bases and J by 6 bases; unmatched bases: 3. CDR1 SGDLS and CDR2 YYNGEE come from the germline V gene. CDR3 size: 14 residues. The CDR3 DNA sequence: TGTGCCAGCAGCGTAGGGCGGGGGATCAATGAGCAGTTCTTC. It specifies CASSVGRGINEQFF.

V usage is TRBV28 and J usage is TRBJ2-7; D is possibly TRBD2 (6 bases). The CDR3 consists of 14 residues. V shed 7 bases and J shed 4 bases, with 17 bases lying between them. Germline CDR1 and CDR2: MDHEN and SYDVKM. The CDR3, as DNA: TGTGCCAGCACCTCCGATGCAGGGAGGTACGAGCAGTACTTC. Translating it yields CASTSDAGRYEQYF.

Remarks on this clone: One end of the junction fails to match germline, which may point to a read error. The chain recombines TRBV29-1 with TRBJ2-7, with TRBD1 matching 8 bases. In germline, CDR1 is SQVTM, CDR2 ANQGSEA. The CDR3 has 14 amino acids. CDR3 amino acids: CSTTGTGSSYEQSF. The DNA of the CDR3 is TGCAGCACTACCGGGACAGGAAGCTCCTACGAGCAGTCCTTC.

The rearrangement links TRBV7-3 to TRBJ2-5; 8 bases line up with TRBD1. V lost 5 bases to trimming and J lost 1 base; unmatched junction nucleotides: 6. The germline gives CDR1 SGHTA, CDR2 FQGTGA. The CDR3 loop spans 15 amino acids. The CDR3 nucleotides read TGTGCCAGCAGCAGGGCAGGGGGCCCCCAAGAGACCCAGTACTTC. It is translated as CASSRAGGPQETQYF.

This chain connects TRBV6-1 to TRBJ2-5, with TRBD1 matching over 8 bases. The CDR3 covers 13 residues. Trimming removed 5 bases from V and 6 bases from J; junction bases left unmatched: 5. Per the germline V gene, CDR1 is MNHNS and CDR2 is SASEGT. The CDR3 DNA follows: TGTGCCAGCAGTAACGGACAGGGAAAGACCCAGTACTTC. Translation: CASSNGQGKTQYF.

The V gene is TRBV29-1, the J gene TRBJ2-2, with 7 bases fitting TRBD1. The last part of the DNA fits TRBJ1-1 better; the J call may be wrong. Germline lookup yields CDR1 SQVTM and CDR2 ANQGSEA. CDR3 length: 13 amino acids. CDR3 bases: TGCAGCGAGATCGGGACAGTGAACACTGAAGCTTTCTTT. Protein: CSEIGTVNTEAFF.

The chain uses TRBV5-4 and TRBJ1-3, with D maybe TRBD1 (6 bases). Trimming took 4 bases from V and 8 from J, leaving 19 bases between them. The CDR3 consists of 15 residues. CDR1 SGHNT and CDR2 YYREEE come from the germline V gene (reference sequence). The CDR3 spells CASSPTGTHGDTIYF. CDR3 bases: TGTGCCAGCAGCCCAACAGGGACCCACGGGGACACCATATATTTT.

The genes are TRBV19 and TRBJ2-1, with 10 bases that match TRBD2. Germline V gene lookup returns CDR1 LNHDA and CDR2 SQIVND (reference sequence). CDR3 length: 19 amino acids. V was pared by 0 bases and J by 5 bases, with 13 bases of the junction left unmatched. This CDR3 reads CASSIDSFLVSGGNNEQFF. Written as DNA, the CDR3 is TGTGCCAGTAGTATAGATTCGTTCTTAGTTAGCGGGGGGAACAATGAGCAGTTCTTC.

This clone was seen a few times. The chain joins TRBV5-6 to TRBJ1-2, with 8 bases fitting TRBD1. The CDR3 is 16 residues long. CDR1 and CDR2 (germline): SGHDT, YYEEEE. V lost 4 bases to trimming and J lost 3 bases; unmatched junction nucleotides: 11. The CDR3 region has the DNA TGTGCCAGCAGCCCCCTCGGACAGGGAGATGACTATGGCTACACCTTC. Protein product: CASSPLGQGDDYGYTF.